Below are 27 T cell receptor beta chains sequenced from a single sample in a study of cytomegalovirus exposure and HLA in healthy donors. Amplification used 60 Vbeta primers and 13 Jbeta primers. Produced via immunoSEQ multiplex PCR; TCRdb's table is partial and in-frame only. The data show over 120,000 clones, 70% seen once. Sequences were obtained from PBMCs. These receptors all come from a woman in her fifties or sixties in good health and CMV-seropositive.

J is TRBJ1-2 and V is TRBV28; no firm D call. CDR1 is MDHEN, CDR2 SYDVKM, per germline. Trimming removed 5 bases from V and 7 bases from J, with 8 bases in between. This CDR3 comprises 11 residues. Here the CDR3 DNA reads TGTGCCAGCAGTCACGTGAGTGGCTACACCTTC. Protein: CASSHVSGYTF.

In its sample, this clone was seen a few times. DNA of the CDR3: TGTGCCAGCAAGCGGGGACCGAACGAGCAGTACTTC. Its protein product is CASKRGPNEQYF. This chain connects TRBV6-5 to TRBJ2-7, with TRBD2 matching 7 bases. This CDR3 is 12 amino acids long. Germline values: CDR1 MNHEY, CDR2 SVGAGI. V lost 7 bases and J lost 5; bases outside the gene matches: 5.

About this clone: An end of the junction does not agree with germline; a read error may underlie this. J is TRBJ1-2 and V is TRBV2; 8 nucleotides match TRBD1. The CDR3 runs 14 residues. Germline CDR1 SNHLY, CDR2 FYNNEI. The CDR3 is CASSEGTGVYGYTF. In nucleotides, the CDR3 is TGTGCCAGCAGCGAAGGGACAGGCGTCTATGGCTACACCTTC.

The V gene is TRBV5-8, the J gene TRBJ1-1; a weak D match, TRBD1 (6 bases). V was pared by 1 base and J by 4 bases, with 11 bases between. Germline CDR1 and CDR2: SGHTS and YDEGEE. The CDR3 runs 14 residues. The CDR3 sequence: CASSLTGRGTEAFF. Here the CDR3 DNA reads TGTGCCAGCAGCTTGACAGGGCGAGGCACTGAAGCTTTCTTT.

This clone has a handful of counts. The gene calls are TRBV6-5 and TRBJ1-5, with 8 bases lining up with TRBD1. Germline V gene lookup returns CDR1 MNHEY and CDR2 SVGAGI. J was trimmed by 6 bases and V by 5 bases; bases with no gene match: 9. The CDR3 totals 15 residues. The CDR3 nucleotides read TGTGCCAGCAGTAAACAGGGGGGGACAGGTCAGCCCCAGCATTTT. Translated: CASSKQGGTGQPQHF.

CDR3 loop: CASSLELAGGGEQYF. The CDR3 coding sequence is TGTGCCAGCAGCTTGGAATTAGCGGGAGGAGGCGAGCAGTACTTC. The V call is TRBV5-4, the J call TRBJ2-7, with 10 positions matching TRBD2. The trim removed 0 bases at V and 6 bases at J, leaving 6 bases unmatched. The CDR3 covers 15 residues. The germline V gene encodes CDR1 SGHNT and CDR2 YYREEE (reference sequence).

The chain is built from TRBV29-1 and TRBJ1-1, with D perhaps TRBD1 (6 bases). The CDR3 length is 13 residues. Trimming pared 4 bases from V and 4 bases from J, leaving 13 bases between. Germline V gives CDR1 SQVTM, CDR2 ANQGSEA. The CDR3, as DNA: TGCAGCGTTGTCGAACAGGGTGCCACTGAAGCTTTCTTT. Residues: CSVVEQGATEAFF.

The chain's CDR3 is CASSDQGMGTGELFF. CDR3 in DNA: TGTGCCAGCAGTGATCAGGGGATGGGCACCGGGGAGCTGTTTTTT. The V and J genes are TRBV2 and TRBJ2-2; tentatively, D is TRBD1 (6 bases). With 3 bases removed from V and 4 bases from J, the gap between germline ends came to 12 bases. Per germline, CDR1 SNHLY and CDR2 FYNNEI. The CDR3 covers 15 residues.

CDR3 in DNA: TGTGCCAGCAGCCGCCCCATCTTGGGGGGTGAAAAACTGTTTTTT. This sequence encodes CASSRPILGGEKLFF. The rearrangement links TRBV28 to TRBJ1-4; D might be TRBD1 (5 bases). This CDR3 is 15 amino acids long. CDR1 is MDHEN and CDR2 is SYDVKM in the germline V gene. Trimming left V 6 bases short and J 7 bases short, with 18 bases between. Combining the CDR3 with reference TRBV28 and TRBJ1-4 gives the whole variable domain DVKVTQSSRYLVKRTGEKVFLECVQDMDHENMFWYRQDPGLGLRLIYFSYDVKMKEKGDIPEGYSVSREKKERFSLILESASTNQTSMYLCASSRPILGGEKLFFGSGTQLSVL.

The chain carries TRBV7-6 and TRBJ1-1, with D unresolved. V was shortened by 5 bases and J by 1 base, with 11 bases between the two germline ends. The CDR3 contains 14 residues. Germline V CDR1 and CDR2: SGHVS, FNYEAQ. The CDR3 loop reads CASSPEPQNTEAFF. CDR3 DNA: TGTGCCAGCAGCCCAGAACCCCAGAACACTGAAGCTTTCTTT.

This clone was counted between two and nine times. The V and J genes are TRBV19 and TRBJ1-5, with D possibly TRBD1 on 6 matching bases. Trimming took 5 bases from V and 6 from J, leaving 17 bases between them. The CDR3 sequence is 15 residues long. The V gene's germline CDR1 is LNHDA and CDR2 SQIVND (reference sequence). The CDR3 region is CASSVPTRDTQPQHF. CDR3 coding DNA: TGTGCCAGTAGTGTTCCCACCCGGGACACTCAGCCCCAGCATTTT.

To note about this clone: The junction differs from germline at one of its ends, possibly a read error. CDR3 loop: CASSSQGLQETQYF. CDR3 DNA sequence: TGTGCTAGCAGCTCCCAGGGACTGCAAGAGACCCAGTACTTC. The rearrangement links TRBV7-7 to TRBJ2-5; D perhaps matches TRBD2 (6 bases). The CDR3 is made up of 14 amino acids. Germline V gene sequence: CDR1 SSHAT, CDR2 FNYEAQ (reference sequence).

This chain links TRBV5-6 with TRBJ2-7, with 7 bases lining up with TRBD1. There are 15 residues in the CDR3. V shed 5 bases, J shed 6 bases, and the junction held 14 bases outside the gene matches. Germline V CDR1 and CDR2: SGHDT, YYEEEE. In DNA, the CDR3 is TGTGCCAGCAGTCGTTTCGACAGGGACGTGTCCGAGCAGTACTTC. This sequence encodes CASSRFDRDVSEQYF.

The V call is TRBV15, the J call TRBJ2-2, with TRBD1 matching over 7 bases. V trimming: 8 bases; J trimming: 6 bases; junction bases outside the gene matches: 12. This CDR3 contains 15 residues. The germline CDR1 and CDR2 sequences are LNHNV and YYDKDF (reference sequence). CDR3 DNA: TGTGCCACCGCTACTACCCCAGGGGGAGCCGGGGAGCTGTTTTTT. It translates to CATATTPGGAGELFF.

The V gene is TRBV30, the J gene TRBJ1-6; D might be TRBD1 (5 bases). Deletions cut 2 bases from V and 5 bases from J, with 7 bases between. CDR1 and CDR2 from the germline V gene are GTSNPN and SVGIG (reference sequence). CDR3 size: 13 residues. The CDR3, as DNA: TGTGCCTGGAGTTCAGGGAATAATTCACCCCTCCACTTT. Translation gives CAWSSGNNSPLHF.

This chain uses TRBV5-4 with TRBJ2-1; 7 bases fit TRBD2. The CDR3 has 14 amino acids. Germline V lookup: CDR1 SGHNT, CDR2 YYREEE (reference sequence). Trimming removed 2 bases from V and 9 bases from J; junction bases left unmatched: 8. The CDR3 DNA reads TGTGCCAGCAGCTTTCCTCAGGGAGGGAGTGAGCAGTTCTTC. Encoded protein: CASSFPQGGSEQFF.

This clone was seen just once. The chain carries TRBV7-9 and TRBJ1-3; D call uncertain. Trimming took 4 bases from V and 6 from J, leaving 10 bases between them. This CDR3 region has 13 residues. The germline V gene has CDR1 SEHNR and CDR2 FQNEAQ (reference sequence). CDR3 nucleotide sequence: TGTGCCAGCAGCTCGAGGGCCAAAAACACCATATATTTT. It encodes CASSSRAKNTIYF. Combining the CDR3 with reference TRBV7-9 and TRBJ1-3 gives the whole variable domain DTGVSQNPRHKITKRGQNVTFRCDPISEHNRLYWYRQTLGQGPEFLTYFQNEAQLEKSRLLSDRFSAERPKGSFSTLEIQRTEQGDSAMYLCASSSRAKNTIYFGEGSWLTVV.

The V gene is TRBV12-5, the J gene TRBJ2-2, with D unresolved. Germline loops: CDR1 LGHNT, CDR2 FRNRAP. CDR3 size: 14 residues. The V end was cut by 4 bases, the J end by 4 bases, with 10 bases between. Here the CDR3 reads CASGSSLGTGELFF. Here the CDR3 DNA reads TGTGCTAGTGGTTCGTCCCTAGGCACCGGGGAGCTGTTTTTT. Full variable domain (rest looked up from reference TRBV12-5 and TRBJ2-2): DARVTQTPRHKVTEMGQEVTMRCQPILGHNTVFWYRQTMMQGLELLAYFRNRAPLDDSGMPKDRFSAEMPDATLATLKIQPSEPRDSAVYFCASGSSLGTGELFFGEGSRLTVL.

This clone has only a few counts. The V call is TRBV25-1, the J call TRBJ2-5, with 16 bases that match TRBD2. V lost 6 bases and J lost 6; bases outside the gene matches: 10. Germline assignment: CDR1 MGHDK and CDR2 SYGVNS. CDR3 length: 17 amino acids. CDR3 sequence: CASSGTSGRDVRKTQYF. The CDR3 DNA is TGTGCCAGCAGCGGGACTAGCGGGAGGGATGTGAGAAAGACCCAGTACTTC. The full variable domain, with the rest looked up from reference TRBV25-1 and TRBJ2-5, is EADIYQTPRYLVIGTGKKITLECSQTMGHDKMYWYQQDPGMELHLIHYSYGVNSTEKGDLSSESTVSRIRTEHFPLTLESARPSHTSQYLCASSGTSGRDVRKTQYFGPGTRLLVL.

The rearrangement uses TRBV7-9 and TRBJ1-1; 7 bases match TRBD1. Germline CDR1 reads SEHNR; CDR2 reads FQNEAQ (reference sequence). V trimming: 5 bases; J trimming: 0 bases; junction bases outside the gene matches: 6. The CDR3 consists of 15 residues. DNA of the CDR3: TGTGCCAGCAGCAGACGGACAGGATTGAACACTGAAGCTTTCTTT. Encoded protein: CASSRRTGLNTEAFF.

The V and J genes are TRBV6-6 and TRBJ2-3, with D tentatively TRBD2 (5 bases). Trimming left V 5 bases short and J 2 bases short, with 8 bases between. This CDR3 is 13 amino acids long. Germline-derived CDR1 and CDR2 are MNHNY and SVGAGI (reference sequence). The CDR3 sequence: CASSRDFTDTQYF. As DNA, the CDR3 is TGTGCCAGCAGTCGGGATTTCACAGATACGCAGTATTTT.

The chain joins TRBV2 to TRBJ2-1; no firm D call. This CDR3 comprises 16 residues. Deletions cut 5 bases from V and 0 bases from J, with 14 bases between. Per germline, CDR1 SNHLY and CDR2 FYNNEI. The CDR3 region has the DNA TGTGCCAGCAGTTGGTCGGGTCTCCTCTCCTACAATGAGCAGTTCTTC. Residues: CASSWSGLLSYNEQFF. The full variable domain, rest sourced from reference TRBV2 and TRBJ2-1, is EPEVTQTPSHQVTQMGQEVILRCVPISNHLYFYWYRQILGQKVEFLVSFYNNEISEKSEIFDDQFSVERPDGSNFTLKIRSTKLEDSAMYFCASSWSGLLSYNEQFFGPGTRLTVL.

This clone has more than one count but fewer than ten. J is TRBJ1-6 and V is TRBV7-9, with TRBD1 matching 7 bases. Per germline, CDR1 SEHNR and CDR2 FQNEAQ (reference sequence). V dropped 5 bases and J dropped 9; count of bases not matched to a gene: 7. The length of the CDR3 is 14 residues. The CDR3 region has the DNA TGTGCCAGCAGCCCTCGACAGGGTAGTTCACCCCTCCACTTT. It is translated as CASSPRQGSSPLHF.

V and J are TRBV19 and TRBJ1-1, with 8 bases fitting TRBD1. This CDR3 spans 13 amino acids. The V segment lost 7 bases and the J segment 5 bases; nucleotides outside the gene matches: 6. Germline CDR1 is LNHDA and CDR2 is SQIVND (reference sequence). The CDR3 sequence: CASKDRVGTEAFF. The CDR3 DNA follows: TGTGCCAGTAAGGACAGGGTCGGGACTGAAGCTTTCTTT.

This CDR3 is CASSSYRGMAFF. In nucleotides, the CDR3 is TGTGCCAGCAGTTCCTACAGGGGGATGGCTTTCTTT. The chain recombines TRBV6-5 with TRBJ1-1; 8 bases align to TRBD1. The V segment lost 4 bases and the J segment 11 bases; nucleotides outside the gene matches: 6. The CDR3 spans 12 residues. Germline V lookup: CDR1 MNHEY, CDR2 SVGAGI.

V usage is TRBV11-2 and J usage is TRBJ2-7; D may be TRBD2 (6 bases). The CDR3 has 15 residues. The germline CDR1 and CDR2 sequences are SGHAT and FQNNGV. V was cut by 5 bases and J by 4 bases, with 18 bases left in between. In DNA, the CDR3 is TGTGCCAGCAGCCTTATGGGGTTGGAGGGGTACGAGCAGTACTTC. Translating gives CASSLMGLEGYEQYF.

Here the CDR3 reads CASAWTDYGYTF. Written as DNA, the CDR3 is TGTGCCAGCGCTTGGACAGATTATGGCTACACCTTC. The genes are TRBV6-1 and TRBJ1-2; a possible D gene is TRBD1 (6 bases). CDR3 length: 12 amino acids. CDR1 is MNHNS and CDR2 is SASEGT in the germline V gene. The V end was cut by 8 bases, the J end by 5 bases, with 12 bases between.